This TCR beta chain was observed in a study of human T cells and chemical hapten exposure. TCRdb recomputed calls from the 5' RACE reads with MiXCR, one row per CDR3 protein. The table lists some 150,000 distinct CDR3 sequences, 4.1% of them singletons, with roughly 1.4% in the top ten. From whole blood left unfractionated, total RNA was extracted. CDR3 length: 19 residues. Losses at the gene ends were 5 bases for V and 2 bases for J; bases not matched to a gene: 13. From germline, CDR1 is DFQATT and CDR2 SNEGSKA (reference sequence). This clonotype was seen many times. This TCR derives from a female donor in good health. The chain joins TRBV20-1 to TRBJ2-3; 16 positions match TRBD2. The CDR3 DNA reads TGCAGTGCTCCTCCCGGGACTAGCGGGGGGGGTACCGTCACAGATACGCAGTATTTT. It translates to CSAPPGTSGGGTVTDTQYF.